This TCR beta chain originates from a study of response to subunit inactivated influenza vaccine. This clonotype was picked up a small number of times. MiXCR, applied by TCRdb to the RT-PCR reads, yields one record per CDR3 protein. The table includes around 580,000 distinct CDR3 sequences, 12% to 15% detected once. The sequences come from PBMCs from blood, collected about 12 days after vaccination. The source is a man in his fifties or sixties who received an inactivated influenza vaccine.

The CDR3 is CASSLGANPGVFGEQYF. CDR3 DNA: TGTGCCAGCAGCCTAGGGGCCAATCCGGGAGTATTCGGCGAGCAGTACTTC. This rearrangement joins TRBV3-1 to TRBJ2-7; a possible D gene is TRBD2 (6 bases). Germline V gene sequence: CDR1 LGHDT, CDR2 YNNKEL (reference sequence). The ends were cut back, 4 bases at V and 6 bases at J, with 25 bases in the middle. This CDR3 has 17 residues.